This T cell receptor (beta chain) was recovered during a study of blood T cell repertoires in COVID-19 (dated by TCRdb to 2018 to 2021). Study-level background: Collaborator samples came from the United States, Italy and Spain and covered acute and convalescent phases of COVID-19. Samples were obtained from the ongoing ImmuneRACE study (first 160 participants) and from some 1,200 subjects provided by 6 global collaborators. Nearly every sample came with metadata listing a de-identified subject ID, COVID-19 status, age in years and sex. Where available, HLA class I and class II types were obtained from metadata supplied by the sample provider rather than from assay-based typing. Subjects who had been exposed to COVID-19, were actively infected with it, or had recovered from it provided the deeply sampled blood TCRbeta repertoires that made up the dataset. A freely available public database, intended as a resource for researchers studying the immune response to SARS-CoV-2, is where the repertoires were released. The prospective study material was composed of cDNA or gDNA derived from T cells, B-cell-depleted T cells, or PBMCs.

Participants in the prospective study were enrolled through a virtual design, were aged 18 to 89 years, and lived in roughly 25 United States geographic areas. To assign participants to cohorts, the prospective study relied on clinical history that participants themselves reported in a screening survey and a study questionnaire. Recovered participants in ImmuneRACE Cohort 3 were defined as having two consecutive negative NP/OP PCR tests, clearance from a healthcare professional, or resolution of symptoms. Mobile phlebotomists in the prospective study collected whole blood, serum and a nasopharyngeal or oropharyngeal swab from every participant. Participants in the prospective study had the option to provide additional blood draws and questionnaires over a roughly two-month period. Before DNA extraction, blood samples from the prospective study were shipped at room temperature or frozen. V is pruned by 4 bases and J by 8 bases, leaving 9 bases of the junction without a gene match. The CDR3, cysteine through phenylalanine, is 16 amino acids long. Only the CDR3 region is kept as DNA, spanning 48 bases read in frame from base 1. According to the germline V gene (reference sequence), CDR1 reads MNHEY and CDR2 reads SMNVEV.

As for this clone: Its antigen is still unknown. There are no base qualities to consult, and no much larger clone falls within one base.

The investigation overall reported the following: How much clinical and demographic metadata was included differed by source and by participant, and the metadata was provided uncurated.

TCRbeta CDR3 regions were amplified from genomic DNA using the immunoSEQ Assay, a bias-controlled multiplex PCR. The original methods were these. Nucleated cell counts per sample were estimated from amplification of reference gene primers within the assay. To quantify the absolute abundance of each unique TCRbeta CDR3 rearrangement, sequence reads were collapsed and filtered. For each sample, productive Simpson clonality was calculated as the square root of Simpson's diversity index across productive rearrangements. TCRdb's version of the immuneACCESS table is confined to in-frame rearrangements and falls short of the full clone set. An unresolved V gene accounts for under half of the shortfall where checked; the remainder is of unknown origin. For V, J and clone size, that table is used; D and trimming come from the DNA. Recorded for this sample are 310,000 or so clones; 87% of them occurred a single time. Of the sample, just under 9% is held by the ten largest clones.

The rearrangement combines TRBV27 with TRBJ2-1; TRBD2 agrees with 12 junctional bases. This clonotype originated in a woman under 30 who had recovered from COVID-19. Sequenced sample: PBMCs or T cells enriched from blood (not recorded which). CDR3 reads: CASSYFLAGGPDEQFF. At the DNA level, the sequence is TGTGCCAGCAGTTATTTTCTAGCGGGGGGGCCGGATGAGCAGTTCTTC.